The 4 T cell receptor beta chains below were found in one sample sequenced in a study of TET2 disruption in CD19-targeted CAR T cells. The treatment is: autologous CTL019 cells: CD19 CAR with 4-1BB and CD3 zeta domains. These receptors have no identified antigens. Some clones are missing from TCRdb's copy, which holds only in-frame ones; the method was immunoSEQ multiplex PCR. The sample totals around 30,000 clones; its top ten clones hold approximately 2%. The starting material was CD8- CAR+ T cells sorted from cultured blood T cells, obtained for CD19 CAR T cell therapy. Subset indicated: CD8-negative CAR-positive T cells from the infusion product. These receptors all come from a man in his sixties or seventies with chronic lymphocytic leukemia.

In the case of this clone: The read falls 3 residues short of the CDR3 end, and the missing part is taken from the germline J gene. This sequence joins TRBV5-1 and TRBJ1-2, with D perhaps matching TRBD1 (5 bases). Germline assignment: CDR1 SGHRS and CDR2 YFSETQ. The length of the CDR3 is 15 residues. Deletions cut 0 bases from V and 2 bases from J, with 11 bases between. CDR3 DNA, as far as it was read: TGCGCCAGCAGCTTGGGGCAGGGCGGAAACTATGGC. Amino acid sequence: CASSLGQGGNYG. The entire CDR3 reads CASSLGQGGNYGYTF.

Worth noting for this clone: The read is 3 residues too short to cover the CDR3 end, so that end is filled in from the germline J gene. The same CDR3 can be traced to other DNA sequences in this sample. The chain joins TRBV7-6 to TRBJ1-3; TRBD1 matches 9 bases. This CDR3 is built from 14 residues. The J segment lost 4 bases and the V segment lost 6 bases, leaving 4 bases of the junction unmatched. CDR1 and CDR2 from the germline V gene are SGHVS and FNYEAQ. CDR3 in amino acids: CASSRTGEGNTIYF. Partial CDR3 DNA: TGTGCCAGCAGTCGGACAGGGGAAGGAAACACC.

Concerning this clone itself: With the read ending 3 residues before the CDR3 end, the germline J gene is used to fill in that end. The chain links TRBV20-1 to TRBJ2-4; maybe TRBD1 (6 bases). The CDR3 contains 13 residues. Per the germline V gene, CDR1 is DFQATT and CDR2 is SNEGSKA (reference sequence). CDR3 loop: CSALGQTNQPQYF. The part of the CDR3 DNA that was read is TGCAGTGCTCTGGGACAAACCAATCAGCCT.

With respect to this clone: Read sequence stops 3 residues before the CDR3 end, and the germline J gene provides the missing end. The chain recombines TRBV20-1 with TRBJ2-4; TRBD2 might be the D (5 bases). The germline gives CDR1 DFQATT, CDR2 SNEGSKA (reference sequence). This CDR3 spans 17 amino acids. CDR3 DNA, as far as it was read: TGCAGTGCTAGAACTCCCCGGGGAAGCGCAAACAATCAGCCT. Its protein is CSARTPRGSANNQP. The entire CDR3 protein is CSARTPRGSANNQPQYF.